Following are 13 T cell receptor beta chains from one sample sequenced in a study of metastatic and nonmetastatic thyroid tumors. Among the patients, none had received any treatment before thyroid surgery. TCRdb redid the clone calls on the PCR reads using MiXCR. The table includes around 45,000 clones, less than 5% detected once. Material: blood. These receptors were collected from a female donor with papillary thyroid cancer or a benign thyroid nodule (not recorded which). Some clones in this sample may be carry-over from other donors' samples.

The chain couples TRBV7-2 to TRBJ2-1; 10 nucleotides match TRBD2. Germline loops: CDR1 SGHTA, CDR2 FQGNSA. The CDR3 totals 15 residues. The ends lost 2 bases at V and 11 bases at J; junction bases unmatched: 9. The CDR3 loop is CASSLTTSGMSKQFF. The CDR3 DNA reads TGTGCCAGCAGCTTAACTACTAGCGGGATGAGTAAGCAGTTCTTC.

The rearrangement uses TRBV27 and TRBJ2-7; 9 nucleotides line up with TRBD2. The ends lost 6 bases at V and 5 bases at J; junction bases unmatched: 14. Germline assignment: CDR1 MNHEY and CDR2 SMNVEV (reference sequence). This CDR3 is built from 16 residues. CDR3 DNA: TGTGCCAGCAGGCCGGTGAGCCTAGCGGGATTCCACGAGCAGTACTTC. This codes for CASRPVSLAGFHEQYF.

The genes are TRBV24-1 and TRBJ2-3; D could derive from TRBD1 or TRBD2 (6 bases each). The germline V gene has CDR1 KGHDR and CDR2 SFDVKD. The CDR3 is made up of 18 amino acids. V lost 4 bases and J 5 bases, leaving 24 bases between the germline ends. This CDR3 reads CATSDPASGTWEVDTQYF. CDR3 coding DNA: TGTGCCACCAGTGACCCCGCATCAGGGACATGGGAGGTAGATACGCAGTATTTT.

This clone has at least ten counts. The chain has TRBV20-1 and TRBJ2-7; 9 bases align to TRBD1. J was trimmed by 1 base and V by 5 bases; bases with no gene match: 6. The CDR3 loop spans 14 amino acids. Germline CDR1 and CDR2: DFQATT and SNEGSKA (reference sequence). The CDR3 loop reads CSAAATGGSYEQYF. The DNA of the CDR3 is TGCAGTGCTGCCGCGACAGGGGGTTCCTACGAGCAGTACTTC.

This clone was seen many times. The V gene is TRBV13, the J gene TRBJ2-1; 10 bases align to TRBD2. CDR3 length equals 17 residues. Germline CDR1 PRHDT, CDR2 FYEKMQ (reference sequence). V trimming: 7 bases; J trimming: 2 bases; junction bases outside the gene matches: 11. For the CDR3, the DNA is TGTGCCAGCACCCCCAGCGGCAGCGGGAGGGCCTACAATGAGCAGTTCTTC. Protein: CASTPSGSGRAYNEQFF.

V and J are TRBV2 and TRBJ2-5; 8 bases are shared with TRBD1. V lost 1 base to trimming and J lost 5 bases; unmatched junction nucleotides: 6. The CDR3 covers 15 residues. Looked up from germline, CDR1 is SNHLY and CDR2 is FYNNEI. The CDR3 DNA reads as TGTGCCAGCAGTGAAGGAGACAGGGGACGTGAGACCCAGTACTTC. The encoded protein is CASSEGDRGRETQYF. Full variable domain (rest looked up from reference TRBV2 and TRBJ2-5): EPEVTQTPSHQVTQMGQEVILRCVPISNHLYFYWYRQILGQKVEFLVSFYNNEISEKSEIFDDQFSVERPDGSNFTLKIRSTKLEDSAMYFCASSEGDRGRETQYFGPGTRLLVL.

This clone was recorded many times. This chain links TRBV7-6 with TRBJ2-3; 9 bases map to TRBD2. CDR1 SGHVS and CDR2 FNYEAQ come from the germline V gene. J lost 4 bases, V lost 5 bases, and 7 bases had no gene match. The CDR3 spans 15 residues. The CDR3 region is CASSLLAGGADTQYF. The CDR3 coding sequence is TGTGCCAGCAGCCTTCTTGCGGGAGGGGCAGATACGCAGTATTTT.

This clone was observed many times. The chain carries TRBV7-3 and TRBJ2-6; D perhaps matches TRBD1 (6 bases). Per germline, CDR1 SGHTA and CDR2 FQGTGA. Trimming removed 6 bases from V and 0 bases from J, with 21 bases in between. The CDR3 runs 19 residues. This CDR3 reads CASSNAGASRHSGANVLTF. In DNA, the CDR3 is TGTGCCAGCAGTAACGCAGGGGCGTCAAGGCACTCTGGGGCCAACGTCCTGACTTTC.

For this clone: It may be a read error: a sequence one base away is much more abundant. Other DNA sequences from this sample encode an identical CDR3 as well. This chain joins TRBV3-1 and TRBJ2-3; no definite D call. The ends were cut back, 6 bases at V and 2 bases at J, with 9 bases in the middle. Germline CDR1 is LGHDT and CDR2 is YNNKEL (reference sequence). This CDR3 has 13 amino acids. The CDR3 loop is CASSDLTTDTQYF. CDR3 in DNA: TGTGCCAGCAGTGATCTCACCACAGATACGCAGTATTTT.

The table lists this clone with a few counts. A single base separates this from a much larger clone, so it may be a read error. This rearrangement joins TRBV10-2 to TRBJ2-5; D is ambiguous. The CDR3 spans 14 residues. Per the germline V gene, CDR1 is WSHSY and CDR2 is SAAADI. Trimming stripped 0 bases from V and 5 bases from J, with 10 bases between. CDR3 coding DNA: TGCGCCAGCAGTGAGTCTCACAGATGCGAGACCCAGTACTTC. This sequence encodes CASSESHRCETQYF.

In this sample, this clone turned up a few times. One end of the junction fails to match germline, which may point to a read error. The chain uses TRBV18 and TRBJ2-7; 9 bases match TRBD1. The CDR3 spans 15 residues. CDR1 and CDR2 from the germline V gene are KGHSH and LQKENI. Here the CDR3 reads CASSPPGTGTYDQYF. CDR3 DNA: TGTGCCAGCTCACCGCCCGGGACAGGGACCTACGATCAGTACTTC. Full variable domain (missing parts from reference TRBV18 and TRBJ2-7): NAGVMQNPRHLVRRRGQEARLRCSPMKGHSHVYWYRQLPEEGLKFMVYLQKENIIDESGMPKERFSAEFPKEGPSILRIQQVVRGDSAAYFCASSPPGTGTYDQYFGPGTRLTVT.

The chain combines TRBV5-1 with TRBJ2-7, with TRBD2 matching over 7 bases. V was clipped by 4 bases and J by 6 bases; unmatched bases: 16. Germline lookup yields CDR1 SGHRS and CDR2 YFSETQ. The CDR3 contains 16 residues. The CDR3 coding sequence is TGCGCCAGCAGCCAAGGGACTATCGTGGGAAGGGCCGAGCAGTACTTC. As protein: CASSQGTIVGRAEQYF.

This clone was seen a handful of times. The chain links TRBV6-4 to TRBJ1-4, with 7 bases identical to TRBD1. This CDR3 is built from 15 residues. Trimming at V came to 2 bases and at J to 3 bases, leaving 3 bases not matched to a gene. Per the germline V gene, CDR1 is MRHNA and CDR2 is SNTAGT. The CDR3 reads CASSDGQAANEKLFF. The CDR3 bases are TGTGCCAGCAGTGACGGACAGGCCGCTAATGAAAAACTGTTTTTT.